This note documents a single TCR beta chain sequence. The antigen is not known. J was trimmed by 7 bases and V by 0 bases; bases with no gene match: 5. CDR1 and CDR2 (germline): KGHSH, LQKENI. CDR3 length: 15 amino acids. This sample was included in a study of radiation and T cells in renal cell carcinoma. Regarding the study as a whole: Top tumor clonotypes rose in blood 2 weeks post-radiation, then contracted.

Assay: immunoSEQ multiplex PCR; the TCRdb copy retains only in-frame clones and omits some. The table lists over 85,000 clones, 82% of them singletons, with more than 5.5% in the top ten. As for time point: baseline pretreatment blood. Described treatment: 15 Gy SBRT to primary tumor, nephrectomy 4 weeks later. The chain has TRBV18 and TRBJ1-3; TRBD1 agrees at 8 bases. Here the sequenced sample was blood, taken from a patient whose treatment included radiotherapy and nephrectomy. This clonotype was obtained from a man in his 60s with renal cell carcinoma. Written as DNA, the CDR3 is TGTGCCAGCTCACCACCCGGACAGGGTCGTAACACCATATATTTT. It translates to CASSPPGQGRNTIYF.